A single sample gave rise to the 27 T cell receptor beta chains below, sequenced in a study of identical twins. From the 5' RACE reads, TCRdb called clonotypes with MiXCR, one entry per CDR3 protein. The sample lists nearly 200,000 distinct CDR3 sequences; more than 15% were seen once. This sample also belongs to another study, concerning T cells expressing NK-cell markers.

The source material was CD8+ T cells sorted from blood. These receptors were obtained from a woman younger than 30 in good health.

J is TRBJ2-7 and V is TRBV11-2; D is undetermined. Deletions cut 5 bases from V and 7 bases from J, with 15 bases between. Looked up from germline, CDR1 is SGHAT and CDR2 is FQNNGV. The CDR3 has 13 residues. The CDR3 protein is CASSRKPEVEQYF. The DNA for the CDR3 is TGTGCCAGCAGCCGTAAACCAGAGGTGGAGCAGTACTTC.

The V call is TRBV9, the J call TRBJ1-1, with D perhaps TRBD1 (6 bases). Deletions cut 7 bases from V and 4 bases from J, with 14 bases between. CDR3 size: 13 residues. Germline V gives CDR1 SGDLS, CDR2 YYNGEE. The DNA of the CDR3 is TGTGCCAGCGCCACAGGGAGCGGCACTGAAGCTTTCTTT. Its protein product is CASATGSGTEAFF. The complete variable domain, with remaining parts taken from reference TRBV9 and TRBJ1-1, reads DSGVTQTPKHLITATGQRVTLRCSPRSGDLSVYWYQQSLDQGLQFLIQYYNGEERAKGNILERFSAQQFPDLHSELNLSSLELGDSALYFCASATGSGTEAFFGQGTRLTVV.

This clonotype was detected only a few times. This chain joins TRBV10-2 and TRBJ1-1, with unresolved D. The CDR3 length is 12 residues. Germline V CDR1 and CDR2: WSHSY, SAAADI. V shed 3 bases and J shed 6 bases, with 8 bases lying between them. The DNA for the CDR3 is TGCGCCAGCAGTGAAAACACCGCTGAAGCTTTCTTT. Its translation is CASSENTAEAFF.

This clonotype was picked up many times. The V call is TRBV6-2 or TRBV6-3, the J call TRBJ2-3; 9 bases map to TRBD2. Germline V CDR1 and CDR2: MNHEY, SVGEGT. The V segment lost 5 bases and the J segment 5 bases; nucleotides outside the gene matches: 5. The CDR3 has 14 residues. The CDR3 reads CASSTIAGVDTQYF. CDR3 bases: TGTGCCAGCAGTACGATAGCGGGGGTAGATACGCAGTATTTT.

The gene calls are TRBV7-9 and TRBJ2-1; 8 bases map to TRBD2. The CDR3 contains 16 residues. The J segment lost 4 bases and the V segment lost 8 bases, leaving 13 bases of the junction unmatched. Germline values: CDR1 SEHNR, CDR2 FQNEAQ (reference sequence). The DNA of the CDR3 is TGTGCCAGCGGCCCCCAACTAGCGGCCATTTACAATGAGCAGTTCTTC. It specifies CASGPQLAAIYNEQFF.

This clonotype was observed a handful of times. The CDR3 loop reads CASSPGSGELFF. The CDR3 DNA reads TGTGCCAGCAGCCCGGGTTCCGGGGAGCTGTTTTTT. J is TRBJ2-2 and V is TRBV5-6; no clear D gene. The CDR3 loop spans 12 amino acids. CDR1 is SGHDT and CDR2 is YYEEEE in the germline V gene. Deletions cut 4 bases from V and 6 bases from J, with 7 bases between.

This clonotype was seen more than once but under ten times. The chain links TRBV7-2 to TRBJ2-1; no clear D gene. The CDR3 length is 17 residues. CDR1 and CDR2 (germline): SGHTA, FQGNSA. V lost 1 base and J 5 bases, leaving 18 bases between the germline ends. The CDR3 DNA is TGTGCCAGCAGCTTAGTGAACGCTATCAGGTTCGACAATGAGCAGTTCTTC. Translated, it gives CASSLVNAIRFDNEQFF.

This clonotype showed up just a few times. This chain connects TRBV5-1 to TRBJ1-1; D might be TRBD1 (5 bases). Germline V CDR1 and CDR2: SGHRS, YFSETQ. CDR3 length: 16 residues. Deletions cut 1 base from V and 0 bases from J, with 13 bases between. In DNA form, the CDR3 reads TGCGCCAGCAGCTTGCGGGGGTTTTTGGTGAACACTGAAGCTTTCTTT. Translation gives CASSLRGFLVNTEAFF. The entire variable domain, with the rest obtained from reference TRBV5-1 and TRBJ1-1, is as follows: KAGVTQTPRYLIKTRGQQVTLSCSPISGHRSVSWYQQTPGQGLQFLFEYFSETQRNKGNFPGRFSGRQFSNSRSEMNVSTLELGDSALYLCASSLRGFLVNTEAFFGQGTRLTVV.

This chain links TRBV25-1 with TRBJ1-1, with D maybe TRBD1 (6 bases). V dropped 7 bases and J dropped 4 bases, with 16 bases sitting between them. The CDR3 is made up of 14 amino acids. Germline CDR1 reads MGHDK; CDR2 reads SYGVNS. CDR3 loop: CASNRGGQSTEAFF. As DNA, the CDR3 is TGTGCCAGCAACCGGGGGGGGCAATCCACTGAAGCTTTCTTT.

This clonotype was seen ten or more times. This chain links TRBV5-1 with TRBJ2-7; D is unresolved. V dropped 3 bases and J dropped 3 bases, with 10 bases sitting between them. The germline gives CDR1 SGHRS, CDR2 YFSETQ. CDR3 length equals 13 residues. CDR3: CASSWTGNYEQYF. CDR3 nucleotide sequence: TGCGCCAGCAGCTGGACGGGCAACTACGAGCAGTACTTC. Full variable domain (missing parts from reference TRBV5-1 and TRBJ2-7): KAGVTQTPRYLIKTRGQQVTLSCSPISGHRSVSWYQQTPGQGLQFLFEYFSETQRNKGNFPGRFSGRQFSNSRSEMNVSTLELGDSALYLCASSWTGNYEQYFGPGTRLTVT.

V is TRBV9 and J is TRBJ2-1, with D possibly being TRBD1 (5 bases). The germline CDR1 and CDR2 sequences are SGDLS and YYNGEE. This CDR3 comprises 12 residues. The V gene lost 0 bases and the J gene lost 9 bases, with 7 bases spanning the gap. CDR3 nucleotide sequence: TGTGCCAGCAGCGTAGCAGGGTCTGAGCAGTTCTTC. Its protein product is CASSVAGSEQFF.

There are a few counts of this clonotype. The gene calls are TRBV9 and TRBJ1-3; no definite D call. CDR1 is SGDLS and CDR2 is YYNGEE in the germline V gene. The CDR3 has 13 amino acids. V lost 3 bases to trimming and J lost 1 base, with 5 bases between them. In DNA, the CDR3 is TGTGCCAGCAGCGAAAGTTCTGGAAACACCATATATTTT. It specifies CASSESSGNTIYF.

This sequence joins TRBV30 and TRBJ2-7, with 8 bases matching TRBD1. Unmatched junction bases numbered 10, after V lost 2 bases and J lost 4 bases. CDR1 and CDR2 (germline): GTSNPN, SVGIG (reference sequence). The CDR3 has 15 amino acids. The CDR3 loop is CAWSNPGQDMYEQYF. Written as DNA, the CDR3 is TGTGCCTGGAGTAACCCGGGACAGGACATGTACGAGCAGTACTTC.

This clonotype was observed a handful of times. The rearrangement joins TRBV6-4 to TRBJ2-1; TRBD2 matches 7 bases. The CDR3 is made up of 15 amino acids. CDR1 is MRHNA, CDR2 SNTAGT, per germline. V dropped 0 bases and J dropped 7; count of bases not matched to a gene: 6. In DNA form, the CDR3 reads TGTGCCAGCAGTGACTCGTTAGCGGGTGGAAATGAGCAGTTCTTC. Translation gives CASSDSLAGGNEQFF.

This sequence joins TRBV27 and TRBJ2-7; D tentatively fits TRBD1 or TRBD2 (5 bases each). The germline CDR1 and CDR2 sequences are MNHEY and SMNVEV (reference sequence). V was cut by 3 bases and J by 9 bases, with 15 bases left in between. This CDR3 has 13 amino acids. The CDR3 sequence is CASSLGVRFAQYF. The CDR3 bases are TGTGCCAGCAGTTTGGGGGTCCGATTTGCGCAGTACTTC.

The chain uses TRBV6-5 and TRBJ2-7; TRBD1 agrees at 7 bases. Per germline, CDR1 MNHEY and CDR2 SVGAGI. With V trimmed by 5 bases and J by 9 bases, 13 bases remained unmatched. This CDR3 is 14 amino acids long. The CDR3 here is CASSNDREVDGQYF. The DNA of the CDR3 is TGTGCCAGCAGTAACGACAGGGAAGTAGACGGGCAGTACTTC.

The DNA of the CDR3 is TGTGCCAGCAGCTTCTCACTGCGACAAGAAGCTTTCTTT. Translated, it gives CASSFSLRQEAFF. The chain links TRBV7-9 to TRBJ1-1; D remains ambiguous. This CDR3 has 13 amino acids. V was trimmed by 3 bases and J by 8 bases, leaving 13 bases between them. The germline gives CDR1 SEHNR, CDR2 FQNEAQ (reference sequence).

This clonotype was seen a handful of times. V is TRBV28 and J is TRBJ2-1; no reliable D call. The CDR3 loop spans 14 amino acids. Germline values: CDR1 MDHEN, CDR2 SYDVKM. The V end was cut by 6 bases, the J end by 8 bases, with 17 bases between. The DNA for the CDR3 is TGTGCCAGCAGCCGCCCCATTCCTGTCCATGAGCAGTTCTTC. Translating it yields CASSRPIPVHEQFF.

This clonotype has a count of ten or more. The chain has TRBV6-2 or TRBV6-3 and TRBJ2-6; D remains ambiguous. V was pared by 0 bases and J by 0 bases, with 3 bases between. From germline, CDR1 is MNHEY and CDR2 SVGEGT. The CDR3 has 15 residues. In DNA, the CDR3 is TGTGCCAGCAGTTACTCGGGCTCTGGGGCCAACGTCCTGACTTTC. Residues: CASSYSGSGANVLTF.

In its sample, this clonotype was seen a few times. The chain employs TRBV7-9 and TRBJ1-5; D uncertain. The CDR3 has 12 residues. The germline V gene encodes CDR1 SEHNR and CDR2 FQNEAQ (reference sequence). Trimming took 4 bases from V and 5 from J, leaving 6 bases between them. In nucleotides, the CDR3 is TGTGCCAGCAGCTCTTTGCATCAGCCCCAGCATTTT. Residues: CASSSLHQPQHF.

This chain links TRBV11-1 with TRBJ2-1; 7 nucleotides match TRBD2. This CDR3 region has 18 residues. The germline gives CDR1 SGHAT, CDR2 FQDESV (reference sequence). Losses at the gene ends were 1 base for V and 9 bases for J; bases not matched to a gene: 18. CDR3 coding DNA: TGTGCCAGCAGCTTAGTCGTCTTGGCTAGCGGACTACCGAGTGAGCAGTTCTTC. Translated: CASSLVVLASGLPSEQFF. Full variable domain (rest looked up from reference TRBV11-1 and TRBJ2-1): EAEVAQSPRYKITEKSQAVAFWCDPISGHATLYWYRQILGQGPELLVQFQDESVVDDSQLPKDRFSAERLKGVDSTLKIQPAELGDSAMYLCASSLVVLASGLPSEQFFGPGTRLTVL.

This clonotype was detected a few times. CDR3 DNA: TGCGCCAGCAGCCAGTCACTAGCGGGGCTCTCCTACGAGCAGTACTTC. Its protein product is CASSQSLAGLSYEQYF. V usage is TRBV4-1 and J usage is TRBJ2-7; 10 nucleotides agree with TRBD2. V was pared by 3 bases and J by 0 bases, with 5 bases of the junction left unmatched. This CDR3 spans 16 amino acids. From germline, CDR1 is MGHRA and CDR2 YSYEKL.

The rearrangement uses TRBV7-9 and TRBJ2-1; D unresolved. The length of the CDR3 is 14 residues. The V end was cut by 1 base, the J end by 4 bases, with 8 bases between. Germline lookup yields CDR1 SEHNR and CDR2 FQNEAQ (reference sequence). CDR3 region: CASSLVKLYNEQFF. The CDR3 region has the DNA TGTGCCAGCAGCTTAGTAAAACTGTACAATGAGCAGTTCTTC.

The chain combines TRBV5-1 with TRBJ2-7; D remains unclear. Per germline, CDR1 SGHRS and CDR2 YFSETQ. V lost 1 base and J 1 base, leaving 9 bases between the germline ends. The CDR3 extends over 14 amino acids. The CDR3 loop is CASSLRLGSYEQYF. The CDR3 DNA is TGCGCCAGCAGCTTGCGTCTGGGATCCTACGAGCAGTACTTC.

A few counts support this clonotype. This sequence joins TRBV6-6 and TRBJ2-7; no reliable D call. The V gene's germline CDR1 is MNHNY and CDR2 SVGAGI (reference sequence). V was clipped by 2 bases and J by 3 bases, with 8 bases between them. CDR3 length equals 13 residues. The CDR3 coding sequence is TGTGCCAGCAGTTACAGTCAGCGCTACGAGCAGTACTTC. This encodes CASSYSQRYEQYF.

V gene TRBV7-6 combines with J gene TRBJ2-7; D remains ambiguous. Deletions cut 0 bases from V and 2 bases from J, with 5 bases between. The length of the CDR3 is 13 residues. The germline CDR1 and CDR2 sequences are SGHVS and FNYEAQ. CDR3 sequence: CASSLAEPYEQYF. The CDR3, as DNA: TGTGCCAGCAGCTTAGCGGAACCCTACGAGCAGTACTTC.

In its sample, this clonotype was seen a few times. The V and J genes are TRBV6-1 and TRBJ2-7; 7 bases are a match to TRBD1. Germline V lookup: CDR1 MNHNS, CDR2 SASEGT. This CDR3 comprises 15 residues. V trimming: 6 bases; J trimming: 2 bases; junction bases outside the gene matches: 10. CDR3 nucleotide sequence: TGTGCCAGCAGATTTCCCGGGACAGTCCCCTACGAGCAGTACTTC. Its protein product is CASRFPGTVPYEQYF.